These 17 T cell receptor beta chains originate from one sample sequenced in a study of cytomegalovirus exposure and HLA in healthy donors. Clones were read by immunoSEQ multiplex PCR, and TCRdb kept only the in-frame ones, dropping some. The sample has some 180,000 clones, about 89% seen once. The sample was PBMCs. The source of these receptors is a man in his thirties or forties in good health and CMV-seropositive.

The CDR3 loop is CASSPWTSGSVADTQYF. CDR3 nucleotide sequence: TGCGCCAGCAGCCCTTGGACTAGCGGGAGTGTCGCAGATACGCAGTATTTT. The chain carries TRBV5-1 and TRBJ2-3; 13 bases line up with TRBD2. The CDR3 extends over 17 amino acids. Germline V CDR1 and CDR2: SGHRS, YFSETQ. V shed 4 bases and J 4 bases; nucleotides not matched to a gene: 9. Based on the CDR3 plus reference TRBV5-1 and TRBJ2-3, the full variable domain is KAGVTQTPRYLIKTRGQQVTLSCSPISGHRSVSWYQQTPGQGLQFLFEYFSETQRNKGNFPGRFSGRQFSNSRSEMNVSTLELGDSALYLCASSPWTSGSVADTQYFGPGTRLTVL.

This clone has just a few counts. The CDR3 nucleotides are TGTGCCAGCAGCCAGGGGACACCCGAAGCTTTCTTT. Protein sequence: CASSQGTPEAFF. The chain is built from TRBV9 and TRBJ1-1, with a tentative D call TRBD1 (6 bases). Germline V gene sequence: CDR1 SGDLS, CDR2 YYNGEE. There are 12 residues in the CDR3. Trimming took 4 bases from V and 8 from J, leaving 12 bases between them.

DNA of the CDR3: TGTGCCAGCAGTGACCTACGGGACACTGGGTCCTACGAGCAGTACTTC. Its translation: CASSDLRDTGSYEQYF. V and J are TRBV25-1 and TRBJ2-7, with D tentatively TRBD1 (6 bases). CDR1 MGHDK and CDR2 SYGVNS come from the germline V gene. Trimming cost V 3 bases and J 1 base, with 16 bases left between them. The CDR3 has 16 amino acids.

The J gene is TRBJ2-7, the V gene TRBV4-2; 11 bases fit TRBD1. The J segment lost 3 bases and the V segment lost 0 bases, leaving 10 bases of the junction unmatched. Per germline, CDR1 LGHNA and CDR2 YNFKEQ. The CDR3 runs to 18 residues. In DNA, the CDR3 is TGTGCCAGCAGCCAAGATCAATCCCGGACAGGGGGCCACTACGAGCAGTACTTC. Translation: CASSQDQSRTGGHYEQYF.

V is TRBV6-5 and J is TRBJ1-5, with D perhaps TRBD1 (5 bases). Trimming cost V 5 bases and J 8 bases, with 16 bases left between them. This CDR3 has 14 residues. From germline, CDR1 is MNHEY and CDR2 SVGAGI. CDR3 loop: CASSDTADREPQHF. CDR3 DNA sequence: TGTGCCAGCAGTGACACAGCAGACAGAGAGCCCCAGCATTTT.

The chain joins TRBV30 to TRBJ1-2; D not certain. V was pared by 4 bases and J by 6 bases, with 9 bases between. Looked up from germline, CDR1 is GTSNPN and CDR2 is SVGIG (reference sequence). The CDR3 totals 11 residues. CDR3 region: CAWNIFDGYTF. The CDR3 DNA reads TGTGCCTGGAACATTTTCGATGGCTACACCTTC.

The rearrangement uses TRBV9 and TRBJ1-4; no definite D call. The CDR3 spans 15 residues. Germline V gene sequence: CDR1 SGDLS, CDR2 YYNGEE. Trimming shortened V by 3 bases and J by 5 bases, and 14 bases separated the two germline ends. The CDR3 nucleotides read TGTGCCAGCAGCGGCTCGAAAGAGTTGAATGAAAAACTGTTTTTT. This sequence encodes CASSGSKELNEKLFF.

The chain employs TRBV28 and TRBJ1-1, with D unclear. This CDR3 spans 15 amino acids. The germline V and J ends were trimmed by 4 bases and 3 bases, with 15 bases remaining between them. The germline V gene has CDR1 MDHEN and CDR2 SYDVKM. The CDR3 nucleotides read TGTGCCAGCAGTTCGTTAACGTTTACGTACACTGAAGCTTTCTTT. Encoded protein: CASSSLTFTYTEAFF.

The J gene is TRBJ2-2, the V gene TRBV13, with D perhaps matching TRBD1 (6 bases). V gave up 3 bases and J gave up 1 base, with 6 bases separating them. Germline CDR1 PRHDT, CDR2 FYEKMQ (reference sequence). The CDR3 is made up of 14 amino acids. The CDR3 DNA reads as TGTGCCAGCAGCTTGGGACAGAACACCGGGGAGCTGTTTTTT. Translating gives CASSLGQNTGELFF.

On this clone: Other DNA sequences within the sample encode an identical CDR3. V gene TRBV28 combines with J gene TRBJ2-7, with D hard to call. Trimming shortened V by 3 bases and J by 4 bases, and 4 bases separated the two germline ends. The CDR3 totals 11 residues. CDR1 is MDHEN, CDR2 SYDVKM, per germline. CDR3 region: CASSLLYEQYF. For the CDR3, the DNA is TGTGCCAGCAGTTTGCTATACGAGCAGTACTTC.

V and J are TRBV18 and TRBJ1-5; tentative D call: TRBD1 (6 bases). V was cut by 6 bases and J by 2 bases, with 23 bases left in between. The CDR3 loop spans 18 amino acids. Germline V gene data show CDR1 as KGHSH and CDR2 as LQKENI. The CDR3 DNA reads TGTGCCAGCTCTCAAAAGGGGGTCCCCCTCTCAGGCAATCAGCCCCAGCATTTT. This codes for CASSQKGVPLSGNQPQHF.

The rearrangement joins TRBV6-5 to TRBJ2-7; 10 nucleotides match TRBD1. The CDR3 sequence is 15 residues long. After removal of 2 bases from V and 3 bases from J, the junction contained 4 bases not matched to a gene. From germline, CDR1 is MNHEY and CDR2 SVGAGI. CDR3 amino acids: CASSYQTGGGYEQYF. The CDR3 nucleotides are TGTGCCAGCAGTTACCAGACAGGGGGCGGCTACGAGCAGTACTTC.

The chain has TRBV18 and TRBJ2-3, with 8 bases fitting TRBD1. The junction had 2 bases not matched to a gene; V was cut back by 5 bases and J by 1 base. Germline V gene data show CDR1 as KGHSH and CDR2 as LQKENI. This CDR3 contains 14 residues. The CDR3 DNA follows: TGTGCCAGCTCATTGGACAGGGGCACAGATACGCAGTATTTT. As protein: CASSLDRGTDTQYF.

This rearrangement joins TRBV4-1 to TRBJ2-3; possible D gene TRBD1, 5 bases. CDR3 size: 16 residues. The germline CDR1 and CDR2 sequences are MGHRA and YSYEKL. The V and J ends lost 2 bases and 0 bases respectively, with 12 bases between them. CDR3 sequence (DNA): TGCGCCAGCAGCCAACCGGACACTCTTAGCACAGATACGCAGTATTTT. It specifies CASSQPDTLSTDTQYF.

The chain couples TRBV5-1 to TRBJ2-7; 7 bases are shared with TRBD2. This CDR3 is built from 14 residues. Germline trimming cut 3 bases from V and 5 bases from J; bases unmatched to any gene: 8. CDR1 and CDR2 from the germline V gene are SGHRS and YFSETQ. The CDR3 sequence is CASSYGEGWDEQYF. The CDR3, as DNA: TGCGCCAGCAGCTATGGGGAGGGATGGGACGAGCAGTACTTC.

The sample holds one count of this clone. This chain joins TRBV6-1 and TRBJ1-5; D is unresolved. The V gene's germline CDR1 is MNHNS and CDR2 SASEGT. The CDR3 is 14 amino acids. V gave up 0 bases and J gave up 2 bases, with 5 bases separating them. CDR3 residues: CASSEAGGNQPQHF. CDR3 nucleotides: TGTGCCAGCAGTGAAGCCGGGGGCAATCAGCCCCAGCATTTT.

The rearrangement uses TRBV15 and TRBJ2-7, with a tentative D call TRBD2 (6 bases). Germline V CDR1 and CDR2: LNHNV, YYDKDF (reference sequence). The CDR3 totals 17 residues. V gave up 1 base and J gave up 1 base, with 17 bases separating them. The CDR3 here is CATSRGPVGSGSYEQYF. CDR3 DNA: TGTGCCACCAGCAGAGGCCCCGTGGGTAGCGGTTCCTACGAGCAGTACTTC. The complete variable domain, with remaining parts taken from reference TRBV15 and TRBJ2-7, reads DAMVIQNPRYQVTQFGKPVTLSCSQTLNHNVMYWYQQKSSQAPKLLFHYYDKDFNNEADTPDNFQSRRPNTSFCFLDIRSPGLGDTAMYLCATSRGPVGSGSYEQYFGPGTRLTVT.